This section outlines one T cell receptor (beta chain) sequence together with its context. Antigen: not known. The data were taken from a study of cytomegalovirus exposure and HLA in healthy donors. The wider study: Unique TCRs numbering around 80 million, obtained from HLA-typed donors, made up an early data release. The study, taken as a whole, reports: Previously analyzed data showed that most TCR beta V segments were productive at a frequency of about 87% or about 30%. TCR beta sequences reportedly predicted most subjects' HLA-A and HLA-B alleles accurately.

Germline CDR1 MDHEN, CDR2 SYDVKM. The ends were cut back, 5 bases at V and 6 bases at J, with 15 bases in the middle. The CDR3 consists of 14 residues. Primers: 60 Vbeta forward and 13 Jbeta reverse. Sequenced by immunoSEQ multiplex PCR; TCRdb stores in-frame clones only, minus some. In the table there are approximately 170,000 clones, roughly 84% of which are singletons. The chain carries TRBV28 and TRBJ2-3; weak D call: TRBD1 (6 bases). Sequencing used PBMCs. The receptor's source is a male donor in good health and CMV-seronegative. This CDR3 is CASSPQDSPDTQYF. For the CDR3, the DNA is TGTGCCAGCAGTCCACAGGACAGCCCCGATACGCAGTATTTT.